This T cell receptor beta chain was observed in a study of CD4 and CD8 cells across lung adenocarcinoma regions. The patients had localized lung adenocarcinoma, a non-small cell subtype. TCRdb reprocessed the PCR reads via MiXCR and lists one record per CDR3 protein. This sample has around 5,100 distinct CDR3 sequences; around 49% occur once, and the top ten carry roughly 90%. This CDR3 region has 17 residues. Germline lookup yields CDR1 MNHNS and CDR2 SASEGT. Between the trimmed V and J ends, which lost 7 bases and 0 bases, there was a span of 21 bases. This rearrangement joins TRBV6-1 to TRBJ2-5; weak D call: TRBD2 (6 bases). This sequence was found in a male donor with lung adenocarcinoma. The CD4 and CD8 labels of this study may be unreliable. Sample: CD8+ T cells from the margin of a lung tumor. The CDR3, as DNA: TGTGCCAGCAAGGAGGGTTCGATTGGGACGTACCAAGAGACCCAGTACTTC. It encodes CASKEGSIGTYQETQYF.